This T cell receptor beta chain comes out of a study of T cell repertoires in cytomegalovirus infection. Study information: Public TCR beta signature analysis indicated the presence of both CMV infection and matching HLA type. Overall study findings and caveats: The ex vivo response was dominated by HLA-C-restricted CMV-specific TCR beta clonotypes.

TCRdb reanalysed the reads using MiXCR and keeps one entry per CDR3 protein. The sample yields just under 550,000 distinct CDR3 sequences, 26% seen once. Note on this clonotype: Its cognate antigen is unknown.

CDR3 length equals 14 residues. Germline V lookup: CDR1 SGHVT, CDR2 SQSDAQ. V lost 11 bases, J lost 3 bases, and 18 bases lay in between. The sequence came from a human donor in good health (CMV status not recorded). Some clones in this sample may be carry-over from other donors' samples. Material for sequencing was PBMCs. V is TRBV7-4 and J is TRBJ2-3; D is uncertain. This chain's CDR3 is CAGDTQEGTDTQYF. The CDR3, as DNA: TGTGCCGGAGACACCCAGGAAGGTACAGATACGCAGTATTTT.